This T cell receptor beta chain was sequenced during a study of CD4 T cells in relation to SARS-CoV-2 and coronaviruses. Study-level information: TCR beta CDR3s were sequenced after 10-day antigen culture of PBMCs.

General study results and limits: Crossreactive clones expanded significantly less to SARS-CoV-2 than monoreactive clones.

On this clone: Its specificity is not known.

Using immunoSEQ multiplex PCR, the repertoire was profiled, and TCRdb retains in-frame clones only, with some absent. The profile shows tens of thousands of clones, roughly 84% of them singletons. This CDR3 contains 18 residues. The V end was cut by 1 base, the J end by 4 bases, with 19 bases between. Looked up from germline, CDR1 is LNHNV and CDR2 is YYDKDF (reference sequence). The specimen sequenced was naive CD4+ T cells from PBMCs, cultured in vitro. As for subset: naive CD4+ T cells isolated by negative enrichment. The sequence came from an adult with COVID-19. The V call is TRBV15, the J call TRBJ1-4; possible D gene TRBD1, 6 bases. The CDR3 reads CATSRARGIRLSNEKLFF. In nucleotides, the CDR3 is TGTGCCACCAGCAGAGCTAGGGGGATCAGGTTGAGTAATGAAAAACTGTTTTTT.